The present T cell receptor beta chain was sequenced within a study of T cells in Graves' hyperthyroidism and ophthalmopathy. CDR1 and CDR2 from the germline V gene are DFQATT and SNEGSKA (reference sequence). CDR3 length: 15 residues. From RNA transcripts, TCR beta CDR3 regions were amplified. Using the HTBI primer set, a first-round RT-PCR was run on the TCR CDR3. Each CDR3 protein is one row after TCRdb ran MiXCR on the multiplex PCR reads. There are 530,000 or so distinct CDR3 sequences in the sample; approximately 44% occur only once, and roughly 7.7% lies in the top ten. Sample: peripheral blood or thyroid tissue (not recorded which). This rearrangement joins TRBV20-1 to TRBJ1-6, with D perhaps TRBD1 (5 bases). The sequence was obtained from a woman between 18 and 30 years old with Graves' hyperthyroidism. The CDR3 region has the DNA TGCAGGGACTTGGGGGGACCGCCATATAATTCACCCCTCCACTTT. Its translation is CRDLGGPPYNSPLHF.